This TCR beta chain was recovered during a study of blood T cells in healthy people across ages. Germline V gene data show CDR1 as SEHNR and CDR2 as FQNEAQ (reference sequence). The CDR3 totals 15 residues. Trimming pared 0 bases from V and 2 bases from J, leaving 5 bases between. The authors ran a second PCR of about 7 to 12 cycles using a sample-barcoded 5' primer and a J-beta primer mix. TCRdb re-analysed the 5' RACE reads in MiXCR, keeping a single row per CDR3 protein. The sample shows some 290,000 distinct CDR3 sequences, 27% of them seen only once. The V call is TRBV7-9, the J call TRBJ2-6; D is uncertain. The sequence was collected from a woman between 65 and 79 years old in good health. Input material: blood. The CDR3 loop is CASSLATAGANVLTF. CDR3 nucleotide sequence: TGTGCCAGCAGCTTAGCCACAGCTGGGGCCAACGTCCTGACTTTC.